This TCR beta chain emerged from a study of molecular identifiers for immune sequencing clone quantification. Background on the study: Four of five splits of RNA from 20,000 or 100,000 naive CD8 cells were sequenced in replicates.

Methods described previously, with TCR primers listed, were used for bulk TCR libraries. MiXCR, run by TCRdb on the PCR reads, gives a single entry per CDR3 protein. In the table there are approximately 500,000 distinct CDR3 sequences, approximately 25% of which are singletons. CD8+CD4-CCR7+CD45RA+ sorting gave the naive CD8 T cells. Germline CDR1 SGHDN, CDR2 FVKESK. The CDR3 has 14 amino acids. Germline trimming cut 5 bases from V and 7 bases from J; bases unmatched to any gene: 11. This clonotype has a count of ten or more. This TCR came from a human donor in good health. Some libraries in this study had Jurkat cell RNA spiked in. The chain is built from TRBV14 and TRBJ2-7; 7 positions agree with TRBD2. The sequenced sample consisted of naive CD8+ T cells from blood, with Jurkat cell RNA spiked in. Stated subset: FACS-sorted CD8+CD4-CCR7+CD45RA+ naive T cells. CDR3 in amino acids: CASSTDGGRGEQYF. The DNA of the CDR3 is TGTGCCAGCAGCACCGACGGAGGGCGGGGGGAGCAGTACTTC.